What follows describes a single T cell receptor (beta chain). Its antigen remains unidentified. Vbeta (60) and Jbeta (13) primers were used in the PCR. TCRdb's table, derived via immunoSEQ multiplex PCR, lists solely in-frame clones and lacks some. This table has under 50,000 clones, 66% appearing once. The entry originates in a study of cytomegalovirus exposure and HLA in healthy donors. Study-wide points: In a later analysis, compared with equally common non-associated chains, HLA-associated beta chains were more expanded.

The CDR3 runs 16 residues. The V gene end was trimmed by 2 bases and the J gene end by 6 bases; junction bases not matched to a gene: 11. Germline CDR1 is MNHEY and CDR2 is SVGAGI. Material for sequencing was PBMCs. The receptor was isolated from a man aged 50 or older in good health and CMV-seropositive. The V gene is TRBV6-5, the J gene TRBJ2-7; 9 nucleotides align to TRBD2. The CDR3 DNA reads TGTGCCAGCAGTTACCTTGGTAGCGGGGGTCCTAGCGAGCAGTACTTC. It translates to CASSYLGSGGPSEQYF.